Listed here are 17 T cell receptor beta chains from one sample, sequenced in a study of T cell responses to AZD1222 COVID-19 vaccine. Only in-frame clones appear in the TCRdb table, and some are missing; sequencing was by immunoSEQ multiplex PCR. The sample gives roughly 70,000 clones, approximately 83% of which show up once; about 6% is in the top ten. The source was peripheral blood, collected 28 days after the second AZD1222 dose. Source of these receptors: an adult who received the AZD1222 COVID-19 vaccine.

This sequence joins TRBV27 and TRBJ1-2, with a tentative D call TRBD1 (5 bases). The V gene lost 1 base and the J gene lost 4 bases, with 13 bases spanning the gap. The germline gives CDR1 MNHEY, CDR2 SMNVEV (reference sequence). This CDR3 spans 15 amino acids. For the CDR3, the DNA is TGTGCCAGCAGTTTATTCCCCGGGGGAGGCTATGGCTACACCTTC. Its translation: CASSLFPGGGYGYTF.

This CDR3 reads CASSLSQAAFF. In nucleotides, the CDR3 is TGTGCCAGCAGCTTATCGCAAGCAGCTTTCTTT. This chain uses TRBV7-2 with TRBJ1-1, with D unclear. Trimming stripped 2 bases from V and 10 bases from J, with 8 bases between. The CDR3 spans 11 residues. The germline V gene has CDR1 SGHTA and CDR2 FQGNSA.

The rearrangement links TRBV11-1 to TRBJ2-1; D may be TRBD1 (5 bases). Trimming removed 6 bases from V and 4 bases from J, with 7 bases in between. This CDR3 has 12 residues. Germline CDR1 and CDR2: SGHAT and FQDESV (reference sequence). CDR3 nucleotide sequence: TGTGCCAGCAGGAGACAGTACAATGAGCAGTTCTTC. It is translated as CASRRQYNEQFF. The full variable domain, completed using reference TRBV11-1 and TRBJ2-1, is EAEVAQSPRYKITEKSQAVAFWCDPISGHATLYWYRQILGQGPELLVQFQDESVVDDSQLPKDRFSAERLKGVDSTLKIQPAELGDSAMYLCASRRQYNEQFFGPGTRLTVL.

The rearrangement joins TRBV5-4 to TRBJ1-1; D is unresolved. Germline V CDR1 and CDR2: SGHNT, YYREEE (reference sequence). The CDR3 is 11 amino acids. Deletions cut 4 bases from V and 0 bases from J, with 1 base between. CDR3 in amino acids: CASSMNTEAFF. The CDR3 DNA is TGTGCCAGCAGCATGAACACTGAAGCTTTCTTT.

The CDR3 DNA reads TGTGCCAGCAGTGAAGTAGGCCTCGGGGAAAAACTGTTTTTT. This gives the protein CASSEVGLGEKLFF. The V gene is TRBV6-1, the J gene TRBJ1-4, with D hard to call. Trimming took 1 base from V and 8 from J, leaving 11 bases between them. Germline V gives CDR1 MNHNS, CDR2 SASEGT. The CDR3 covers 14 residues.

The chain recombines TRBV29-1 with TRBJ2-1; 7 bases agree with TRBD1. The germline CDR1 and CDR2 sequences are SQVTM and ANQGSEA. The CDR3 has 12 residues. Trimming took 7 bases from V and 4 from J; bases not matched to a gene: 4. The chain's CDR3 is CSERQGYNEQFF. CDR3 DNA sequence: TGCAGCGAACGACAGGGTTACAATGAGCAGTTCTTC.

CDR3 region: CASHGTGESPLHF. Here the CDR3 DNA reads TGTGCCAGCCACGGGACAGGGGAATCACCCCTCCACTTT. This chain connects TRBV18 to TRBJ1-6, with 10 nucleotides matching TRBD1. The length of the CDR3 is 13 residues. V gave up 8 bases and J gave up 10 bases; unmatched junction bases: 5. Germline CDR1 reads KGHSH; CDR2 reads LQKENI.

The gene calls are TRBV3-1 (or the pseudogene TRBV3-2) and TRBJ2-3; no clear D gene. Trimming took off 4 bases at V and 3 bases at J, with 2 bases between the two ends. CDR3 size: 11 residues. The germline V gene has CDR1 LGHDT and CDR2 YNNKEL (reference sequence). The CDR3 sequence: CASSLTDTQYF. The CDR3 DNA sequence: TGTGCCAGCAGCCTTACAGATACGCAGTATTTT.

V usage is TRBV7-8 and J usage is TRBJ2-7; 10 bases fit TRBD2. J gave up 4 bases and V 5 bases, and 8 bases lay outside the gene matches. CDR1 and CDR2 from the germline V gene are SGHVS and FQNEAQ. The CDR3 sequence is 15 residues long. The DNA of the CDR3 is TGTGCCAGCAGCATTAGCGGGGGGCCCGATTACGAGCAGTACTTC. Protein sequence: CASSISGGPDYEQYF.

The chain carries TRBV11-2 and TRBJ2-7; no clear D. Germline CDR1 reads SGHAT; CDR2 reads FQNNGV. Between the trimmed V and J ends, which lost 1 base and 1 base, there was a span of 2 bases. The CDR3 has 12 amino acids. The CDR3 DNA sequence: TGTGCCAGCAGCTTAGCATCCTACGAGCAGTACTTC. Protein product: CASSLASYEQYF.

The CDR3 protein is CAWSVRSGNSQLFF. The CDR3 DNA reads TGTGCCTGGAGTGTAAGGTCGGGGAACTCGCAACTGTTTTTT. V usage is TRBV30 and J usage is TRBJ1-4; D unresolved. With 0 bases removed from V and 12 bases from J, the gap between germline ends came to 17 bases. Germline-derived CDR1 and CDR2 are GTSNPN and SVGIG (reference sequence). The CDR3 has 14 residues. Drawing the rest from reference TRBV30 and TRBJ1-4, the complete variable domain is SQTIHQWPATLVQPVGSPLSLECTVEGTSNPNLYWYRQAAGRGLQLLFYSVGIGQISSEVPQNLSASRPQDRQFILSSKKLLLSDSGFYLCAWSVRSGNSQLFFGSGTQLSVL.

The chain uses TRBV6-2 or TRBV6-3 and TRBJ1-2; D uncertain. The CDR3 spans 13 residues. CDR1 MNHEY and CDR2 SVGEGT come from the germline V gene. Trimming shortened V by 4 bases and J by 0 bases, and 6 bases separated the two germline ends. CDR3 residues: CASSSAANYGYTF. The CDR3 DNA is TGTGCCAGCAGTTCCGCAGCTAACTATGGCTACACCTTC.

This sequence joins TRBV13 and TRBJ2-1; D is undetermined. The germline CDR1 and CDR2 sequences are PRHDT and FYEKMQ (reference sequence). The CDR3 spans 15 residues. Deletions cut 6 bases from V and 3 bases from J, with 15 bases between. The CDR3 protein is CASRLLLGNYNEQFF. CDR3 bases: TGTGCCAGCAGGCTCCTTCTAGGGAACTACAATGAGCAGTTCTTC.

In DNA form, the CDR3 reads TGCGCCAGCAGCCAAGATTGGGTTAAGGAGACCCAGTACTTC. Amino acids: CASSQDWVKETQYF. The chain joins TRBV4-3 to TRBJ2-5; no definite D call. Germline V gene lookup returns CDR1 LGHNA and CDR2 YSLEER. The CDR3 has 14 amino acids. V shed 0 bases and J shed 5 bases, with 10 bases lying between them.

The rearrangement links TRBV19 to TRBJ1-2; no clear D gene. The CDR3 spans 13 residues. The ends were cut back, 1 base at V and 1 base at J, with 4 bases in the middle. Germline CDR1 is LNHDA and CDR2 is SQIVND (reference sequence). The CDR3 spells CASSIGGNYGYTF. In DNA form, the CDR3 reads TGTGCCAGTAGTATAGGGGGTAACTATGGCTACACCTTC. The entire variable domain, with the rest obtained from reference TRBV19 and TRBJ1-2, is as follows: DGGITQSPKYLFRKEGQNVTLSCEQNLNHDAMYWYRQDPGQGLRLIYYSQIVNDFQKGDIAEGYSVSREKKESFPLTVTSAQKNPTAFYLCASSIGGNYGYTFGSGTRLTVV.

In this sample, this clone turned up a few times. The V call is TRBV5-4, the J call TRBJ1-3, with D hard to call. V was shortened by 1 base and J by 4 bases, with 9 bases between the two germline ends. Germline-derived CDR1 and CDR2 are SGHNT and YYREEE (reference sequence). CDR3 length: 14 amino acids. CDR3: CASSLWPEGNTIYF. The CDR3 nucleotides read TGTGCCAGCAGCTTGTGGCCGGAAGGAAACACCATATATTTT.

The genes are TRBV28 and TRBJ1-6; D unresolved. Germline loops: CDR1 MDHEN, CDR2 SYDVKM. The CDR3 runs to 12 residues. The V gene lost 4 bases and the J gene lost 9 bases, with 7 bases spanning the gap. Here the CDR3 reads CASSSFGSPLHF. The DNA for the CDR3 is TGTGCCAGCAGTTCCTTTGGTTCACCCCTCCACTTT.